This entry features one T cell receptor (beta chain) sequence. Only in-frame clones appear in the TCRdb table, and some are missing; sequencing was by immunoSEQ multiplex PCR. The profile shows under 150,000 clones, approximately 80% of them singletons. The sample belongs to a study of blood T cell repertoires in COVID-19. Germline V gene data show CDR1 as KGHSH and CDR2 as LQKENI. Unmatched junction bases numbered 3, after V lost 1 base and J lost 6 bases. The CDR3 consists of 13 residues. The sequence was obtained from a woman aged 45-65 years with acute or convalescent COVID-19. The sample taken for sequencing was peripheral blood. The chain combines TRBV18 with TRBJ2-7; TRBD1 matches 7 bases. CDR3 loop: CASSPQGAGEQYF. The CDR3 region has the DNA TGTGCCAGCTCACCACAGGGGGCGGGCGAGCAGTACTTC.